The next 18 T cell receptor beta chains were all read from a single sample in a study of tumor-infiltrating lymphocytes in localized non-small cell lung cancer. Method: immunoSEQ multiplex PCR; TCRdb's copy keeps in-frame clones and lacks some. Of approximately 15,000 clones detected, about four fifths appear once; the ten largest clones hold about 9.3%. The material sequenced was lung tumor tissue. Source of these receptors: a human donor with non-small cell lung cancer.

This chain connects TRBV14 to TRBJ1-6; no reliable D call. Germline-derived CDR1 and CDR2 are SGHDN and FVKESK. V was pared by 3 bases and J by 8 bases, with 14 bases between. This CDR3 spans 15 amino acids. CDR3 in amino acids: CASSQVGSRHSPLHF. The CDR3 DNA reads TGTGCCAGCAGCCAGGTTGGCAGCCGACATTCACCCCTCCACTTT.

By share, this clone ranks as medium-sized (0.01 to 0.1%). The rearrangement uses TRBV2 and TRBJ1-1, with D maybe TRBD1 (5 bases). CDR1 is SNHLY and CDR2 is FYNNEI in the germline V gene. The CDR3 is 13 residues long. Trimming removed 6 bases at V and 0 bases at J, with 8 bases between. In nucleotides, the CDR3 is TGTGCCAGCAGACCACAGGTGAACACTGAAGCTTTCTTT. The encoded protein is CASRPQVNTEAFF.

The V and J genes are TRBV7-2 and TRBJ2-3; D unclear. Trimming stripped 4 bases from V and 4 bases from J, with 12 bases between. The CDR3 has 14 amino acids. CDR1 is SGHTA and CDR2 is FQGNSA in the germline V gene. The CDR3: CASSSETRADTQYF. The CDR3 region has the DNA TGTGCCAGCAGCTCCGAGACACGGGCAGATACGCAGTATTTT.

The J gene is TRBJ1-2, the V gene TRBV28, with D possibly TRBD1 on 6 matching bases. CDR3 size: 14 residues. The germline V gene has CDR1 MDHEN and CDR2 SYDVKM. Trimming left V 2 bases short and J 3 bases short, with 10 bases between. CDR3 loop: CASSLRGGDYGYTF. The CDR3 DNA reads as TGTGCCAGCAGTTTAAGGGGGGGCGACTATGGCTACACCTTC.

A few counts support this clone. CDR3 region: CACPYGRRNYGYTF. The CDR3 DNA reads as TGTGCCTGCCCTTACGGGCGCCGGAACTATGGCTACACCTTC. This rearrangement joins TRBV30 to TRBJ1-2; D call uncertain. Germline V gives CDR1 GTSNPN, CDR2 SVGIG (reference sequence). This CDR3 region has 14 residues. The V and J ends lost 6 bases and 2 bases respectively, with 16 bases between them.

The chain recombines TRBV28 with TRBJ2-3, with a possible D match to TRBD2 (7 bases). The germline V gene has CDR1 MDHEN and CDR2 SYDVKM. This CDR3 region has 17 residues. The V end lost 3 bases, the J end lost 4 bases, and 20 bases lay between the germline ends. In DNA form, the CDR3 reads TGTGCCAGCAGTTTGGACCAGGCGGGGGCACACGCAGATACGCAGTATTTT. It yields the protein CASSLDQAGAHADTQYF.

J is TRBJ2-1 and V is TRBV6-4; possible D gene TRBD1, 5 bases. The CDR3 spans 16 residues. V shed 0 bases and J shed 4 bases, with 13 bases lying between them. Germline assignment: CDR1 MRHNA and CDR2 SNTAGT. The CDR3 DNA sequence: TGTGCCAGCAGTGACTCGGGGAAGGGGCCTTACAATGAGCAGTTCTTC. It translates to CASSDSGKGPYNEQFF.

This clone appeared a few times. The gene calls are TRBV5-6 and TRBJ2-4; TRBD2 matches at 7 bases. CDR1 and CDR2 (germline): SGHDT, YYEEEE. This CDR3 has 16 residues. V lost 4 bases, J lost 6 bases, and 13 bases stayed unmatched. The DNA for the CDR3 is TGTGCCAGCAGCCCCGGGTGGGGGGGGTCGGCAAACATTCAGTACTTC. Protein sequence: CASSPGWGGSANIQYF. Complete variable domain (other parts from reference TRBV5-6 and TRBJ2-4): DAGVTQSPTHLIKTRGQQVTLRCSPKSGHDTVSWYQQALGQGPQFIFQYYEEEERQRGNFPDRFSGHQFPNYSSELNVNALLLGDSALYLCASSPGWGGSANIQYFGAGTRLSVL.

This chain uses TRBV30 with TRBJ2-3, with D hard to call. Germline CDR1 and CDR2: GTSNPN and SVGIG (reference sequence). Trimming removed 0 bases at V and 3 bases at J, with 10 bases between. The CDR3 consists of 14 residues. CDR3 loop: CAWSVIGATDTQYF. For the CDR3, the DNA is TGTGCCTGGAGTGTAATAGGAGCGACAGATACGCAGTATTTT.

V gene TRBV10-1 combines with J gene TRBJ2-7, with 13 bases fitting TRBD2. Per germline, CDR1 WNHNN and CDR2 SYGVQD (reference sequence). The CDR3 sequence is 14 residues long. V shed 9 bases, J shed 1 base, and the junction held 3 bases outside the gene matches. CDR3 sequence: CARRLAGGSYEQYF. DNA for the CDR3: TGCGCCAGGAGACTAGCGGGAGGTTCCTACGAGCAGTACTTC.

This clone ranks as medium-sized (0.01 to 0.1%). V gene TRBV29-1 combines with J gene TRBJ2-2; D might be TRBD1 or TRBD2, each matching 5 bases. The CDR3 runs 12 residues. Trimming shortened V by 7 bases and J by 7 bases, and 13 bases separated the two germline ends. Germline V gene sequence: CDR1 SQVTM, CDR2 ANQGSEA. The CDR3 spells CSAGGPDGELFF. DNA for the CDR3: TGCAGCGCTGGGGGTCCGGACGGGGAGCTGTTTTTT.

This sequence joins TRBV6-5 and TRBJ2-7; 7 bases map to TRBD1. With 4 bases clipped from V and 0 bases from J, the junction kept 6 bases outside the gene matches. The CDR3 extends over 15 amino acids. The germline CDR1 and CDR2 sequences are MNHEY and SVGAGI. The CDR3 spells CASSLGGRSSYEQYF. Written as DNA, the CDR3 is TGTGCCAGCAGTTTAGGGGGCAGGTCCTCCTACGAGCAGTACTTC.

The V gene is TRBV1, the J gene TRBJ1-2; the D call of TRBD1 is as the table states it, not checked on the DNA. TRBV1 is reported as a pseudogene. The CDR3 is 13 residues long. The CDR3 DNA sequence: TGCACCAGCAGCCAAGACAGGGGGGACGGCTACACCTTC. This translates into CTSSQDRGDGYTF.

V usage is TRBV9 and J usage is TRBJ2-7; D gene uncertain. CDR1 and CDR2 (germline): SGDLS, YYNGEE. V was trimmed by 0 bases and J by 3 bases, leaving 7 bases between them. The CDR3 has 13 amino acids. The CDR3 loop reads CASSVDFDYEQYF. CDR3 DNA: TGTGCCAGCAGCGTAGATTTTGACTACGAGCAGTACTTC.

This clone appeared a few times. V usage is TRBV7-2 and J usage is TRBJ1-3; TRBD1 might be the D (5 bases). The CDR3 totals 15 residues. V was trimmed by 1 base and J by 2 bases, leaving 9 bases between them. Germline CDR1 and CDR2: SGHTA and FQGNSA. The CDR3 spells CASSLDGTPGNTIYF. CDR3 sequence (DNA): TGTGCCAGCAGCTTAGATGGGACTCCTGGAAACACCATATATTTT.

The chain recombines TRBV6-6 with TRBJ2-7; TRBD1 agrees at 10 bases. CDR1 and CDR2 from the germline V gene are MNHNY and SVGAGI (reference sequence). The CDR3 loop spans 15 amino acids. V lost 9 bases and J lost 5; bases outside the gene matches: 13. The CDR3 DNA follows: TGTGCCAGTAACCAAGCAGGACAGGGGGAGGACGAGCAGTACTTC. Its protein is CASNQAGQGEDEQYF.

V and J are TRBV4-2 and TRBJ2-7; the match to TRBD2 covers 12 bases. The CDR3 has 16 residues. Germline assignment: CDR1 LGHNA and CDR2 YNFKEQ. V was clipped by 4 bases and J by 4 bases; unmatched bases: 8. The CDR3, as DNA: TGTGCCAGCAGCCCCTACGAGACTAGCGGGAGATACGAGCAGTACTTC. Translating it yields CASSPYETSGRYEQYF.

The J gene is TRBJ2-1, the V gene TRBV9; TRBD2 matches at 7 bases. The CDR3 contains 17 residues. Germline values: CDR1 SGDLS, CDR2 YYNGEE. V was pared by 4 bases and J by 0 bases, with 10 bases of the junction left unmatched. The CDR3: CASSSYSGYSSYNEQFF. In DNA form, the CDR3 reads TGTGCCAGCAGCAGTTATAGCGGGTATAGCTCCTACAATGAGCAGTTCTTC.